The T cell receptor beta chain described here comes from a study of CD8 T cells in ankylosing spondylitis. Study-level points and caveats: Clones linked to the disease showed a CD8+ phenotype. They occurred at relatively low frequencies in peripheral blood. Reportedly, matched ankylosing spondylitis synovial fluid was significantly enriched for disease-linked clones. A TCR beta motif of several highly homologous variants appeared characteristic of ankylosing spondylitis blood.

This clonotype was observed at least ten times. Its antigen remains unidentified. With V trimmed by 8 bases and J by 4 bases, 0 bases remained unmatched. The length of the CDR3 is 13 residues. CDR1 is WNHNN and CDR2 is SYGVQD in the germline V gene (reference sequence). The authors made TCR beta libraries by quantitative 5'-RACE with molecular barcodes. TCRdb re-analysed the 5' RACE reads in MiXCR, keeping a single row per CDR3 protein. This table holds more than 200,000 distinct CDR3 sequences, 24% found once. This chain uses TRBV10-1 with TRBJ2-1; TRBD2 aligns across 12 bases. The TCR was taken from a male donor with ankylosing spondylitis or in good health (not recorded which). The sequenced material came from blood, either unsorted or a sorted T cell fraction (not recorded which). The CDR3 sequence is CASGLAGYNEQFF. The DNA for the CDR3 is TGCGCCAGCGGACTAGCGGGATACAATGAGCAGTTCTTC.